The source of this T cell receptor beta chain is a study of early T cells in non-severe SARS-CoV-2 infection. This CDR3 region has 14 residues. Germline V CDR1 and CDR2: SGHTA, FQGNSA. V dropped 4 bases and J dropped 3; count of bases not matched to a gene: 4. This clonotype was found a few times. The library protocol tagged individual cDNA molecules with unique molecular identifiers. TCRdb independently ran MiXCR on the 5' RACE reads; one entry per CDR3 protein. The table has 75,000 to 100,000 distinct CDR3 sequences, about 15% seen once. The sample comprised whole blood. The origin of this receptor is an adult who was a healthcare worker with PCR-confirmed SARS-CoV-2 infection or an uninfected control (not recorded which). The V gene is TRBV7-2, the J gene TRBJ2-7; 9 bases map to TRBD1. CDR3 nucleotides: TGTGCCAGCAGCTCCGGGACAGGGATCTACGAGCAGTACTTC. The encoded protein is CASSSGTGIYEQYF.